Listed below are T cell receptor beta chains from one sample, sequenced in a study of identical twins. TCRdb recomputed calls from the 5' RACE reads with MiXCR, one row per CDR3 protein. The profile shows about 1.7 million distinct CDR3 sequences, less than 40% of them singletons. Sequencing was carried out using cord blood. The source of these receptors is a newborn girl in good health. Both conserved end residues are part of each CDR3. The D gene is left open where the match is weak. Expanded clones get a size class; other rows say once, few or many, or leave the size out.

d_call j_call v_call clone_size cdr3_aa cdr3_nt
TRBD1 TRBJ2-3 TRBV6-2/TRBV6-3 - CASSDQGAIGDTQYF TGTGCCAGCAGCGATCAGGGGGCTATCGGAGATACGCAGTATTTT
TRBD2 TRBJ2-5 TRBV12-3/TRBV12-4 few CASSFSSGEGETQYF TGTGCCAGCAGTTTCTCTAGCGGGGAGGGGGAGACCCAGTACTTC
- TRBJ2-1 TRBV5-6 few CASSSRATSYNEQFF TGTGCCAGCAGCTCTAGGGCCACCTCCTACAATGAGCAGTTCTTC
- TRBJ2-1 TRBV20-1 few CSARGLRDGSYNEQFF TGCAGTGCTAGAGGCCTCCGGGACGGATCCTACAATGAGCAGTTCTTC
TRBD2 TRBJ2-4 TRBV28 few CASSPPGLAGGRAKNIQYF TGTGCCAGCAGTCCTCCGGGACTAGCGGGAGGTAGAGCCAAAAACATTCAGTACTTC
TRBD2 TRBJ2-7 TRBV19 - CASSIGLASYEQYF TGTGCCAGTAGTATTGGACTAGCCTCCTACGAGCAGTACTTC
- TRBJ1-5 TRBV20-1 - CSARVGFNQPQHF TGCAGTGCTAGAGTAGGATTCAATCAGCCCCAGCATTTT
- TRBJ1-2 TRBV5-1 many CASSLDSFYGYTF TGCGCCAGCAGCTTAGACAGCTTCTATGGCTACACCTTC
- TRBJ1-2 TRBV25-1 few CASSGGPSAAYGYTF TGTGCCAGCAGTGGGGGGCCATCCGCGGCCTATGGCTACACCTTC
TRBD2 TRBJ2-1 TRBV5-1 few CATSRGVGYNEQFF TGCGCCACCTCCCGGGGGGTAGGCTACAATGAGCAGTTCTTC
TRBD2 TRBJ2-1 TRBV12-5 - CASGLGLAGGPHNEQFF TGTGCTAGTGGTTTGGGCCTAGCGGGAGGGCCCCACAATGAGCAGTTCTTC
- TRBJ1-5 TRBV2 - CATGRYSNQPQHF TGTGCCACCGGACGTTATAGCAATCAGCCCCAGCATTTT
TRBD2 TRBJ2-1 TRBV19 few CASSIPFRLAGAFSYNEQFF TGTGCCAGTAGCATACCTTTTAGACTAGCGGGAGCTTTCTCCTACAATGAGCAGTTCTTC
- TRBJ2-3 TRBV25-1 few CASSELIGWLGGTQYF TGTGCCAGCAGTGAATTAATAGGCTGGTTGGGGGGTACGCAGTATTTT
- TRBJ2-1 TRBV28 few CASKGRGEQFF TGTGCCAGCAAGGGAAGGGGTGAGCAGTTCTTC
- TRBJ2-3 TRBV20-1 few CSATGQRSTTDTQYF TGCAGTGCTACGGGCCAAAGGTCCACCACAGATACGCAGTATTTT
TRBD1 TRBJ2-1 TRBV19 - CASKGDRGHNEQFF TGTGCCAGTAAGGGGGACAGGGGACACAATGAGCAGTTCTTC
TRBD1 TRBJ2-7 TRBV20-1 - CSAPRQGFYEQYF TGCAGTGCTCCCAGACAGGGGTTCTACGAGCAGTACTTC
- TRBJ1-2 TRBV12-5 - CASGLVGQNYGYTF TGTGCTAGTGGTTTGGTTGGACAGAACTATGGCTACACCTTC
TRBD2 TRBJ2-1 TRBV4-1 many CASSPRTRLEHGNEQFF TGCGCCAGCAGCCCCCGGACTAGGCTTGAACACGGGAATGAGCAGTTCTTC
- TRBJ1-1 TRBV5-1 few CASSPGRTTNTEAFF TGCGCCAGCAGCCCAGGACGGACTACGAACACTGAAGCTTTCTTT
TRBD2 TRBJ2-1 TRBV3-1 few CASSHRSPLAGGPSYNEQFF TGTGCCAGCAGCCACCGATCTCCTCTAGCGGGGGGGCCCTCCTACAATGAGCAGTTCTTC
- TRBJ2-1 TRBV7-9 - CASGWGLGTFNEQFF TGTGCCAGCGGTTGGGGCCTCGGGACTTTCAATGAGCAGTTCTTC
TRBD1 TRBJ2-5 TRBV20-1 - CGASTGGGPQETQYF TGCGGTGCTAGTACAGGGGGCGGGCCTCAAGAGACCCAGTACTTC
TRBD1 TRBJ1-5 TRBV4-1 - CASSQIRTGRQPQHF TGCGCCAGCAGCCAAATTCGGACAGGGCGGCAGCCCCAGCATTTT
TRBD2 TRBJ2-5 TRBV12-3/TRBV12-4 - CASRTGGTETQYF TGTGCCAGCAGGACGGGGGGAACGGAGACCCAGTACTTC
TRBD1 TRBJ2-7 TRBV5-1 - CASSLKPLTGSSYEQYF TGCGCCAGCAGCTTGAAGCCCCTGACAGGGAGCTCCTACGAGCAGTACTTC
- TRBJ2-7 TRBV5-1 - CASSVGSESYEQYF TGCGCCAGCAGCGTGGGTTCGGAATCCTACGAGCAGTACTTC
TRBD1 TRBJ2-4 TRBV10-3 - CAISANRGYSDEQYF TGTGCCATCAGTGCCAACAGGGGGTATAGTGATGAGCAGTACTTC
- TRBJ2-7 TRBV4-1 - CASSRIRTIRSYNEQYF TGCGCCAGCAGCCGCATCCGGACAATTCGCTCCTACAATGAGCAGTACTTC
- TRBJ2-3 TRBV24-1 once CATSPGRNRADTQYF TGTGCCACCAGTCCGGGGAGAAATAGGGCAGATACGCAGTATTTT
- TRBJ1-1 TRBV12-3/TRBV12-4 - CASQNREVHLNTEAFF TGTGCCAGCCAGAACAGGGAAGTACACTTGAACACTGAAGCTTTCTTT
TRBD2 TRBJ2-3 TRBV10-3 few CAISGGLAATDTQYF TGTGCCATCAGCGGGGGACTAGCGGCCACAGATACGCAGTATTTT
- TRBJ2-7 TRBV5-6 - CASSDTGGALEQYF TGTGCCAGCAGCGATACAGGGGGGGCTCTCGAGCAGTACTTC
- TRBJ2-6 TRBV28 many CASSFPASGAGANVLTF TGTGCCAGCAGTTTCCCAGCTTCGGGGGCTGGGGCCAACGTCCTGACTTTC
- TRBJ1-2 TRBV6-6 - CASRDAGFGHTF TGTGCCAGCAGGGACGCCGGCTTTGGCCACACCTTC
- TRBJ2-7 TRBV28 - CASSLGDLLLEQYF TGTGCCAGCAGTTTAGGGGACTTACTCCTCGAGCAGTACTTC
- TRBJ2-3 TRBV7-9 many CASSLSPASDTQYF TGTGCCAGCAGCTTGAGCCCCGCGTCCGATACGCAGTATTTT
- TRBJ2-4 TRBV7-9 - CASSSQRLGSTYEPYF TGTGCCAGCAGCTCCCAGCGACTAGGGTCTACCTACGAGCCGTACTTC
TRBD1 TRBJ1-6 TRBV18 few CASSPMNTGGSPLHF TGTGCCAGCTCACCAATGAATACAGGGGGGTCACCCCTCCACTTT
- TRBJ2-7 TRBV20-1 few CSARAQTRYEQYF TGCAGTGCTAGAGCCCAGACTAGGTACGAGCAGTACTTC
- TRBJ2-1 TRBV5-3 - CASGLTRETYNEQFF TGTGCCAGCGGATTGACTAGAGAGACCTACAATGAGCAGTTCTTC
- TRBJ2-5 TRBV20-1 many CSARVWRQETQYF TGCAGTGCTAGAGTTTGGAGACAAGAGACCCAGTACTTC
TRBD2 TRBJ2-3 TRBV2 - CASSEGTSANTQYF TGTGCCAGCAGTGAGGGGACTAGCGCAAATACGCAGTATTTT
- TRBJ2-7 TRBV28 few CATTNAGVETYEQYF TGTGCCACTACAAATGCCGGGGTGGAGACCTACGAGCAGTACTTC
- TRBJ2-3 TRBV2 - CAGSKNRRATDAQYF TGTGCCGGCAGTAAAAATAGAAGGGCCACAGATGCGCAGTATTTT
TRBD2 TRBJ2-1 TRBV7-2 few CASSLIGGRLYNEQFF TGTGCCAGCAGCTTAATCGGCGGGAGGCTCTACAATGAGCAGTTCTTC
TRBD1 TRBJ1-5 TRBV15 - CATSRPPGQMLGNQPQHF TGTGCCACCAGCAGACCCCCGGGACAGATGCTTGGCAATCAGCCCCAGCATTTT
- TRBJ2-2 TRBV3-1 - CASSQDWASERPLNTGELFF TGTGCCAGCAGCCAAGATTGGGCTAGCGAGAGACCATTGAACACCGGGGAGCTGTTTTTT
- TRBJ2-7 TRBV29-1 many CSVSGSGYEQYF TGCAGCGTTTCCGGGAGTGGTTACGAGCAGTACTTC
TRBD2 TRBJ2-1 TRBV28 - CASSLPPSGRAMYEQFF TGTGCCAGCAGTTTACCCCCTAGCGGGAGGGCCATGTATGAGCAGTTCTTC
- TRBJ2-3 TRBV15 many CASGFTDTQYF TGTGCCAGTGGATTCACAGATACGCAGTATTTT
- TRBJ2-7 TRBV27 few CASSSRAYSYEQYF TGTGCCAGCAGCTCACGAGCGTACTCCTACGAGCAGTACTTC
- TRBJ1-1 TRBV12-3/TRBV12-4 - CASTPRVWSTEAFF TGTGCCAGCACCCCCAGGGTGTGGAGCACTGAAGCTTTCTTT
TRBD2 TRBJ2-7 TRBV20-1 - CSAWTSGSDEQYF TGCAGTGCCTGGACTAGCGGGTCTGACGAGCAGTACTTC
TRBD2 TRBJ2-3 TRBV9 few CASSFQAGGTDTQYF TGTGCCAGCAGCTTTCAAGCGGGAGGAACAGATACGCAGTATTTT
TRBD2 TRBJ2-7 TRBV20-1 few CSARDLGLAASYEQYF TGCAGTGCTAGAGATCTCGGACTAGCGGCTTCCTACGAGCAGTACTTC
TRBD2 TRBJ2-1 TRBV9 few CASSPGTSGPFVNEQFF TGTGCCAGCAGCCCTGGGACTAGCGGTCCTTTCGTCAATGAGCAGTTCTTC
- TRBJ2-1 TRBV6-5 - CASSPGAHNEQFF TGTGCCAGCAGCCCAGGGGCCCACAATGAGCAGTTCTTC